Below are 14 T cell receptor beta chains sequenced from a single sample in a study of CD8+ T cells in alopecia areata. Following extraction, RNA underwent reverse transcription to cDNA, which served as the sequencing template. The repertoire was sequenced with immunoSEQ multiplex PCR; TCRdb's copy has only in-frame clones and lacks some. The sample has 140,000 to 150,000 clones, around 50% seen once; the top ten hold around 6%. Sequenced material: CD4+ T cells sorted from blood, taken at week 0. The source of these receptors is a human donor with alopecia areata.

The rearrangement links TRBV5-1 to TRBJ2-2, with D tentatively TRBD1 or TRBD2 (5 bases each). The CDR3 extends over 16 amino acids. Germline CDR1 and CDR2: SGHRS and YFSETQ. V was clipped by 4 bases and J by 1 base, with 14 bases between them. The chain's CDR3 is CASSGMTAVNTGELFF. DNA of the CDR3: TGCGCCAGCAGCGGAATGACAGCGGTGAACACCGGGGAGCTGTTTTTT.

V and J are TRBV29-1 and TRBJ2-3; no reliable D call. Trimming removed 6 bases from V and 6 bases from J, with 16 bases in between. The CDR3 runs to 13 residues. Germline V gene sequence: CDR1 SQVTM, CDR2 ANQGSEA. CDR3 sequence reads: CSVGPQRTDTQYF. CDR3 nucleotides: TGCAGCGTCGGACCACAGAGGACGGATACGCAGTATTTT.

In DNA, the CDR3 is TGTGCCAGCTCACCTAACGTAGCCAGCACCGGGGAGCTGTTTTTT. It encodes CASSPNVASTGELFF. V gene TRBV18 combines with J gene TRBJ2-2; no clear D. The CDR3 totals 15 residues. Germline V CDR1 and CDR2: KGHSH, LQKENI. Trimming removed 3 bases from V and 4 bases from J, with 12 bases in between.

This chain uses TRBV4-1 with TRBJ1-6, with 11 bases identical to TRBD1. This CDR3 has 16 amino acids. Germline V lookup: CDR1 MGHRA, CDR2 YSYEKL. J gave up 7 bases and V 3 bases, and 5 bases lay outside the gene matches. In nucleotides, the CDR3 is TGCGCCAGCAGCCAGGGGACAGGGGGGTTGAATTCACCCCTCCACTTT. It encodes CASSQGTGGLNSPLHF.

The CDR3 loop is CATSRSQGEQYF. Here the CDR3 DNA reads TGTGCCACCAGCAGATCTCAGGGCGAGCAGTACTTC. The chain uses TRBV15 and TRBJ2-7; D may be TRBD1 (5 bases). The germline V and J ends were trimmed by 2 bases and 6 bases, with 8 bases remaining between them. Germline V gene data show CDR1 as LNHNV and CDR2 as YYDKDF (reference sequence). The CDR3 totals 12 residues. The full variable domain, rest sourced from reference TRBV15 and TRBJ2-7, is DAMVIQNPRYQVTQFGKPVTLSCSQTLNHNVMYWYQQKSSQAPKLLFHYYDKDFNNEADTPDNFQSRRPNTSFCFLDIRSPGLGDTAMYLCATSRSQGEQYFGPGTRLTVT.

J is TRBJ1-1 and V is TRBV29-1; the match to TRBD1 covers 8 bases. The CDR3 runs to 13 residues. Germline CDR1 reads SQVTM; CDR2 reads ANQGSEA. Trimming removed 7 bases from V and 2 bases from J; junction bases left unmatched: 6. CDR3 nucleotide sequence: TGCAGCGCTCGGACAGGGATAAACACTGAAGCTTTCTTT. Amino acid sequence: CSARTGINTEAFF.

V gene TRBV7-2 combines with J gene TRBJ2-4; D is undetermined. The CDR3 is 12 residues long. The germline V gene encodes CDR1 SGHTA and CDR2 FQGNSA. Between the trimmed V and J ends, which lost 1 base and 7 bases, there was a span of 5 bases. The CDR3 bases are TGTGCCAGCAGCTTAGGGGCCAACATTCAGTACTTC. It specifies CASSLGANIQYF.

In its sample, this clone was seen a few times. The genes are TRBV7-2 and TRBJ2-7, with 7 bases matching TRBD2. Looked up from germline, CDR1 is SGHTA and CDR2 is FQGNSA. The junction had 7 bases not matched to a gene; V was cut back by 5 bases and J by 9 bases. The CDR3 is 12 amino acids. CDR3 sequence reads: CASSLRGLGQYF. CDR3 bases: TGTGCCAGCAGCCTACGAGGACTAGGGCAGTACTTC.

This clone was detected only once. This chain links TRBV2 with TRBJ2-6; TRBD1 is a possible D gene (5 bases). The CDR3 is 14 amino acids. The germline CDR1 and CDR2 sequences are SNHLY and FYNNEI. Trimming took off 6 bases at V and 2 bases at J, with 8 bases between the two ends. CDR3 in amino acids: CASSATAGANVLTF. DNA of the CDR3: TGTGCCAGCAGCGCGACAGCTGGGGCCAACGTCCTGACTTTC.

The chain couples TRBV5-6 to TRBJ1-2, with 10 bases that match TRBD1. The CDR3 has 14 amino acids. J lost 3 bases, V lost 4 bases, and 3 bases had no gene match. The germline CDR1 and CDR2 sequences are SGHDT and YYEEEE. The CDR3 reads CASSSGQGDYGYTF. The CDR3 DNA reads TGTGCCAGCAGCAGCGGACAGGGGGACTATGGCTACACCTTC.

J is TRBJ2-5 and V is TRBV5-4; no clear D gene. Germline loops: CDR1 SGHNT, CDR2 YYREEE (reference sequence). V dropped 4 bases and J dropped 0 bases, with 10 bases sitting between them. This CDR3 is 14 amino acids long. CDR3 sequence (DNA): TGTGCCAGCAGCCGACCTGTCGACCAAGAGACCCAGTACTTC. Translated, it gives CASSRPVDQETQYF.

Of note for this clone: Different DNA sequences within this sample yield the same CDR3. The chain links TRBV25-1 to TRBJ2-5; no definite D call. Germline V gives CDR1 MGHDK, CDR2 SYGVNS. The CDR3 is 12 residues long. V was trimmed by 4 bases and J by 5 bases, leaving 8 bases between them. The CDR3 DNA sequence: TGTGCCAGCAGTGCCGTTCAGGAGACCCAGTACTTC. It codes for CASSAVQETQYF.

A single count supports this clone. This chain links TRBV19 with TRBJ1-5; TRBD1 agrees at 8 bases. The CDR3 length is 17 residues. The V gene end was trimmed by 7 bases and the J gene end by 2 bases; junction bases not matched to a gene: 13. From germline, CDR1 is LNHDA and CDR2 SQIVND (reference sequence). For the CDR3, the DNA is TGTGCCAGTACTTCCAGAGCGGACAGGGCGGGCAATCAGCCCCAGCATTTT. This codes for CASTSRADRAGNQPQHF.

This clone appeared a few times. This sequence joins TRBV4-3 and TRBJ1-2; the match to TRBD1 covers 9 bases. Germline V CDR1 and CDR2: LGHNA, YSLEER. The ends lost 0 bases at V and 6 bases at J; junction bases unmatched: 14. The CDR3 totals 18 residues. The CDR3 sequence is CASSQDGRGTGIQNGYTF. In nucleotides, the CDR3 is TGCGCCAGCAGCCAAGATGGCCGTGGGACAGGGATACAAAATGGCTACACCTTC.